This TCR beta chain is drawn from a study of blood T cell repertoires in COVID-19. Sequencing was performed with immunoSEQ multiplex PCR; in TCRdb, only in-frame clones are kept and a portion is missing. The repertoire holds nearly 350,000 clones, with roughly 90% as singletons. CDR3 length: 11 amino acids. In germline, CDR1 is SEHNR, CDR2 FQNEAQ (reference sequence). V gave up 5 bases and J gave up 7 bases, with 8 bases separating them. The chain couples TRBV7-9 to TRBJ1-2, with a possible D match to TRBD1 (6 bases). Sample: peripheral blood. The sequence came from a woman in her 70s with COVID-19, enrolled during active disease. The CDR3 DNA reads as TGTGCCAGCAGCCCCAGGGGTGGCTACACCTTC. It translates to CASSPRGGYTF.